Described below is a single TCR beta chain sequence and its context. What it binds is not known. The sample contains more than one DNA sequence encoding this CDR3. This sample was included in a study of shared clonotypes between healthy human individuals. Genomic DNA of every subset was divided equally among multiple immunoSEQ plates. TCRdb's copy holds only in-frame clones and misses some; the assay was immunoSEQ multiplex PCR. The data show 2,100,000 or so clones, approximately 95% seen once. Researchers partitioned CD4+ cells into CD45RA+ naive and CD45RA-negative memory subsets. Notes on the study in general: The generation probabilities recorded for non-shared clonotypes fell below those of clonotypes shared by all four donors. Of the naive CD4 clonotypes, about 5% were shared across a few donors.

The CDR3 has 13 residues. V was pared by 0 bases and J by 3 bases, with 6 bases between. Per germline, CDR1 SGHRS and CDR2 YFSETQ. The chain couples TRBV5-1 to TRBJ1-1; D is uncertain. The source material was naive CD4+ T cells sorted from blood. The subset was: CD45RA+ positively selected. This clonotype was obtained from a man aged 18 to 29 in good health. The CDR3 is CASSLAGDTEAFF. The CDR3, as DNA: TGCGCCAGCAGCTTGGCGGGAGACACTGAAGCTTTCTTT.